These T cell receptor beta chains were read from a single sample in a study of tumor and adjacent non-tumor tissue in lung cancer. TCRdb redid the calling of the multiplex PCR reads with MiXCR, one entry per CDR3 protein. The sample has 94,000 or so distinct CDR3 sequences; under 80% are singletons. Sequencing was performed on distant non-tumor lung tissue. The source of these receptors is a woman in her forties or fifties with non-small cell lung cancer. CDR3s leave out the opening cysteine and the closing phenylalanine or tryptophan. Clone size is given for some rows only: seen once, a few or many times, or a class if the clone is expanded.

CDR3 protein	clone size	V gene	J gene
AISGSSLADGGYT	.	TRBV10-3	TRBJ1-2
SAGLPGLVTVRLF	.	TRBV20-1	TRBJ2-2
SVNTCGQGRVEQF	.	TRBV29-1	TRBJ2-1
SARVQTGANVLT	few	TRBV20-1	TRBJ2-6
ASSSQGTGKQY	.	TRBV6-5	TRBJ2-7
SAYQSGTEAF	.	TRBV20-1	TRBJ1-1
ASSWGNSGNEQF	once	TRBV6-5	TRBJ2-1
ASSAPEETEY	.	TRBV6-1	TRBJ2-5
ASSQEETSGYNKQL	.	TRBV4-2	TRBJ2-1
ASTILAGSDDQY	.	TRBV6-6	TRBJ2-7
TSSDQAHYEQY	.	TRBV6-1	TRBJ2-7
ANSTRTAHNEQF	.	TRBV6-5	TRBJ2-1
ASSLGAYKQF	.	TRBV11-2	TRBJ2-7
VSILEFNQPQH	.	TRBV19	TRBJ1-5
SAGRGSFSSSGANALT	.	TRBV20-1	TRBJ2-6
VSCCTSRNTGELF	.	TRBV12-3/TRBV12-4	TRBJ2-2
ASSYGLAHYNEQF	.	TRBV6-5	TRBJ2-1
SVEDEEASGSFPGELF	.	TRBV29-1	TRBJ2-2
AISLKTQGTYGQY	.	TRBV12-3/TRBV12-4	TRBJ2-7
ASTENSTADTQY	.	TRBV6-6	TRBJ2-3
ASSYRVSSYYGQF	.	TRBV5-6	TRBJ2-1
TSRKLGLINPSGKF	.	TRBV12-3/TRBV12-4	TRBJ2-1
ASTTLAGPSIDTQY	once	TRBV6-2/TRBV6-3	TRBJ2-3
SARVVGGFYEQY	once	TRBV20-1	TRBJ2-7
ANSRDWEGRIGYT	.	TRBV4-1	TRBJ1-2
SDLASRGLEQY	.	TRBV29-1	TRBJ2-7
ASSYRDRASDQPQH	.	TRBV6-1	TRBJ1-5
AWDDRPGLNTGELF	.	TRBV30	TRBJ2-2
ACSLWGQLATDTQH	.	TRBV11-2	.
SARRLAGGGETQY	.	TRBV20-1	TRBJ2-5
ASSPRSNTGELF	few	TRBV7-9	TRBJ2-2
ASSARQEPQETQY	few	TRBV19	TRBJ2-5
SATNPGTNTDTQY	.	TRBV20-1	TRBJ2-3
ISSPRDSDGYT	.	TRBV12-3/TRBV12-4	TRBJ1-2
AGSSRTSGRALWEQY	.	TRBV11-2	TRBJ2-7
ANRSPAGIPHNGQF	.	TRBV28	TRBJ2-1
RAGTENYVQY	.	TRBV20-1	TRBJ2-7